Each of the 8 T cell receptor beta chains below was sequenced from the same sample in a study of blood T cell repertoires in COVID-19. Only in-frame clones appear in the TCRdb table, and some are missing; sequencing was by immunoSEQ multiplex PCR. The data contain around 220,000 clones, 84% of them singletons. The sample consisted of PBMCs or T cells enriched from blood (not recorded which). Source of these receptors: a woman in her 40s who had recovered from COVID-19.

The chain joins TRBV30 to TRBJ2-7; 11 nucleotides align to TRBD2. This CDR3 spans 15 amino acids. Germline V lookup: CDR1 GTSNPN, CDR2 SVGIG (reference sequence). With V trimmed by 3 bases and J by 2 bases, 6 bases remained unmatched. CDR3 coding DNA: TGTGCCTGGAGGTCGACTAGCGGGATACCCTACGAGCAGTACTTC. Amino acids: CAWRSTSGIPYEQYF.

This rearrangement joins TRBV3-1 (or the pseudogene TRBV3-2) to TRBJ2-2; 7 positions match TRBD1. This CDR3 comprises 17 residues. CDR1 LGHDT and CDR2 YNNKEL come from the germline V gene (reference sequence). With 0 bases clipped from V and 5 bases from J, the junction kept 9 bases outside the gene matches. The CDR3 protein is CASSQDIQGTGTGELFF. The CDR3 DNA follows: TGTGCCAGCAGCCAAGATATACAGGGGACGGGGACCGGGGAGCTGTTTTTT.

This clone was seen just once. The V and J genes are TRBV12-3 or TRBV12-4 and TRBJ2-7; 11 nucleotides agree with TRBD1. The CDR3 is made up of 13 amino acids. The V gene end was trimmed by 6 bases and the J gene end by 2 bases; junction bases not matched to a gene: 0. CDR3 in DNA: TGTGCCAGCAGGGGACAGGGGGCCTACGAGCAGTACTTC. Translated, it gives CASRGQGAYEQYF.

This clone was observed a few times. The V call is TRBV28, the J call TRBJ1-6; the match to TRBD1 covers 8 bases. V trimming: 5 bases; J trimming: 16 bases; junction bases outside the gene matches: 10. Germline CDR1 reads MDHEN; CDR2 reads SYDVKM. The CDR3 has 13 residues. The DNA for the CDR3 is TGTGCCAGCAGTCCCGACAGGGGACGGATACTCCACTTT. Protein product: CASSPDRGRILHF.

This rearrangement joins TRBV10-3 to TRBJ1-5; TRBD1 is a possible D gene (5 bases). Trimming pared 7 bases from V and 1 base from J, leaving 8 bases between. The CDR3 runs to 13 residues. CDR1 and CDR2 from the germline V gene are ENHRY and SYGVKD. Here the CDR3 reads CAIMAGSNQPQHF. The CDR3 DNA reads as TGTGCCATCATGGCAGGGAGCAATCAGCCCCAGCATTTT.

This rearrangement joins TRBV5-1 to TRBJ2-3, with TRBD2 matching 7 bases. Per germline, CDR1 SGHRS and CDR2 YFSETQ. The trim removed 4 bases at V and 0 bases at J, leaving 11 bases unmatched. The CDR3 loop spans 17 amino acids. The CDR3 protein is CASSPSSGGTSTDTQYF. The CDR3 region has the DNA TGCGCCAGCAGCCCTTCCTCCGGGGGGACTAGCACAGATACGCAGTATTTT.

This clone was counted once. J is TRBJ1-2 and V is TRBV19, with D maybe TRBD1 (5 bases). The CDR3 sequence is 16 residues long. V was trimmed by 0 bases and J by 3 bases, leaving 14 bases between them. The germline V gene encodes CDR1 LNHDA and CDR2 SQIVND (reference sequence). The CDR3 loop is CASSIDPIGGDYGYTF. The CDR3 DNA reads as TGTGCCAGTAGTATAGACCCTATCGGGGGGGACTATGGCTACACCTTC.

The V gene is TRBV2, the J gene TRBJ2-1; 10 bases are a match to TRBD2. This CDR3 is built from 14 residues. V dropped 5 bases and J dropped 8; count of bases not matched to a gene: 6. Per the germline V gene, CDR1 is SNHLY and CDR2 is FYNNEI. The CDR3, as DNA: TGTGCCAGCAGTCGCTCTAGCGGGAGCGATGAGCAGTTCTTC. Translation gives CASSRSSGSDEQFF.